This TCR beta chain was observed in a study of T cells in Graves' hyperthyroidism and ophthalmopathy. RNA transcripts served as the template for amplifying TCR beta CDR3 regions. An initial round of RT-PCR targeting the TCR CDR3 relied on the HTBI primer set. A single record per CDR3 protein comes from TCRdb applying MiXCR to the multiplex PCR reads. The sample includes roughly 420,000 distinct CDR3 sequences, 15% to 17% of them seen just once. Study-wide results and caveats: A median roughly six months before onset, the model predicted ophthalmopathy.

There are many counts of this clonotype. Its antigen is undetermined. Trimming took 2 bases from V and 1 from J, leaving 9 bases between them. Germline V gene lookup returns CDR1 SGHAT and CDR2 FQNNGV. The CDR3 sequence is 15 residues long. Graves' hyperthyroidism showing no ophthalmopathy progression within 18 months was considered stable. This chain joins TRBV11-2 and TRBJ1-5, with no clear D. The TCR sequence derives from a woman aged 18 to 35 with Graves' hyperthyroidism. Sequences were obtained from blood. The CDR3 DNA is TGTGCCAGCAGCTTAATGAGTGGGAGCAATCAGCCCCAGCATTTT. This sequence encodes CASSLMSGSNQPQHF.